Shown below are 22 T cell receptor beta chains from a single sample sequenced in a study of CD8+CD57+ T cells in acquired aplastic anemia. CD8+CD57+ cell expansion, shown by flow cytometry, had occurred in the patients selected for sequencing. TCR beta VDJ and CDR3 were profiled, and genomic DNA was the template. TCRdb reprocessed the reads via MiXCR and lists one record per CDR3 protein. The profile covers under 200,000 distinct CDR3 sequences, with roughly 50% appearing a single time and about 1.8% taken by the ten largest. The sample consisted of sorted CD4+, CD8+, or CD8+CD57+ T cells (not recorded which) from PBMCs. Source of these receptors: a human donor with aplastic anemia.

In this sample, this clonotype turned up once. The gene calls are TRBV7-2 and TRBJ2-5, with D possibly being TRBD1 (5 bases). Between the trimmed V and J ends, which lost 3 bases and 5 bases, there was a span of 13 bases. The CDR3 spans 14 residues. The germline V gene encodes CDR1 SGHTA and CDR2 FQGNSA. The CDR3 nucleotides read TGTGCCAGCAGCTTGGCAGGGTTGTGGGAGACCCAGTACTTC. Translated: CASSLAGLWETQYF.

This clonotype was found a few times. One end of the junction fails to match germline, which may point to a read error. The J gene is TRBJ1-3, the V gene TRBV11-2, with a possible D match to TRBD1 (6 bases). This CDR3 has 16 residues. Germline V gene sequence: CDR1 SGHAT, CDR2 FQNNGV. The CDR3 spells CAGSYDRSSSGNTIYF. CDR3 DNA: TGTGCCGGCAGCTACGACAGGTCTTCCTCTGGAAACACCATATATTTT.

The rearrangement joins TRBV9 to TRBJ1-2, with a tentative D call TRBD1 (5 bases). This CDR3 comprises 15 residues. V was clipped by 0 bases and J by 2 bases, with 11 bases between them. Per germline, CDR1 SGDLS and CDR2 YYNGEE. The CDR3 nucleotides are TGTGCCAGCAGCGTAGCTATACGGGGGAACTATGGCTACACCTTC. This translates into CASSVAIRGNYGYTF.

This clonotype was detected many times. The chain carries TRBV5-4 and TRBJ1-6; TRBD1 matches at 7 bases. The ends lost 5 bases at V and 6 bases at J; junction bases unmatched: 5. The germline CDR1 and CDR2 sequences are SGHNT and YYREEE (reference sequence). There are 14 residues in the CDR3. The CDR3 region has the DNA TGTGCCAGCAGTCCACAGGGGTTTAATTCACCCCTCCACTTT. Amino acids: CASSPQGFNSPLHF.

CDR3 sequence: CASSQRRGRGNQPQHF. CDR3 sequence (DNA): TGTGCCAGCAGCCAACGCAGGGGGCGCGGCAATCAGCCCCAGCATTTT. The chain employs TRBV9 and TRBJ1-5; 8 bases are shared with TRBD1. Germline V gene sequence: CDR1 SGDLS, CDR2 YYNGEE. J was trimmed by 2 bases and V by 4 bases; bases with no gene match: 8. The CDR3 is 16 amino acids.

The chain couples TRBV27 to TRBJ1-1; no reliable D call. The V gene's germline CDR1 is MNHEY and CDR2 SMNVEV (reference sequence). The CDR3 is made up of 13 amino acids. Trimming cost V 1 base and J 2 bases, with 5 bases left between them. CDR3 sequence: CASSLLSNTEAFF. The CDR3 region has the DNA TGTGCCAGCAGTTTATTGTCCAACACTGAAGCTTTCTTT.

Regarding this clonotype: Given a much more abundant clone one base away, this may be a read error. The chain has TRBV7-9 and TRBJ2-5; TRBD1 aligns across 10 bases. The CDR3 is 14 residues long. From germline, CDR1 is SEHNR and CDR2 FQNEAQ (reference sequence). The CDR3 is CASSSDRGREAQYF. The CDR3 DNA is TGTGCCAGCAGCTCAGACAGGGGGCGAGAGGCCCAGTACTTC.

The chain joins TRBV11-1 to TRBJ1-5, with D possibly TRBD1 on 6 matching bases. The V gene's germline CDR1 is SGHAT and CDR2 FQDESV (reference sequence). V was clipped by 1 base and J by 6 bases, with 28 bases between them. CDR3 length: 20 residues. The CDR3 DNA is TGTGCCAGCAGCTTAGGAAGGGGGAACACTGGCGTAACGATGGCTCAGCCCCAGCATTTT. Translating it yields CASSLGRGNTGVTMAQPQHF.

This chain connects TRBV10-3 to TRBJ2-7, with D perhaps being TRBD1 or TRBD2 (6 bases each). This CDR3 region has 13 residues. Germline values: CDR1 ENHRY, CDR2 SYGVKD. The V gene lost 6 bases and the J gene lost 7 bases, with 16 bases spanning the gap. The CDR3, as DNA: TGTGCCATCAGGCCGGGACTTCAGGGGGAGCAGTACTTC. It specifies CAIRPGLQGEQYF.

At least ten counts were recorded for this clonotype. The gene calls are TRBV20-1 and TRBJ2-2, with 9 bases identical to TRBD2. V gave up 6 bases and J gave up 4 bases; unmatched junction bases: 3. The germline V gene encodes CDR1 DFQATT and CDR2 SNEGSKA (reference sequence). This CDR3 is 13 amino acids long. The CDR3 sequence is CSAVSGSTGELFF. The CDR3 coding sequence is TGCAGTGCCGTTAGCGGGAGCACCGGGGAGCTGTTTTTT.

The J gene is TRBJ2-4, the V gene TRBV15; no clear D. The V and J ends lost 1 base and 0 bases respectively, with 13 bases between them. Germline CDR1 reads LNHNV; CDR2 reads YYDKDF (reference sequence). This CDR3 comprises 17 residues. For the CDR3, the DNA is TGTGCCACCAGCAGAGGCTTAGCACTCCTAGCCAAAAACATTCAGTACTTC. This translates into CATSRGLALLAKNIQYF.

About this clonotype: Compared with germline, one end of the junction differs, possibly owing to a read error. The CDR3 spells CASSWDSGDTEASF. For the CDR3, the DNA is TGTGCCAGCAGCTGGGACAGCGGGGACACTGAAGCTTCCTTT. This chain joins TRBV5-4 and TRBJ1-1; 7 bases match TRBD1. This CDR3 has 14 residues. Per the germline V gene, CDR1 is SGHNT and CDR2 is YYREEE (reference sequence).

This clonotype was seen a few times. This chain connects TRBV10-3 to TRBJ2-2; 7 nucleotides line up with TRBD1. CDR3 length equals 15 residues. Germline CDR1 is ENHRY and CDR2 is SYGVKD. Germline trimming cut 6 bases from V and 4 bases from J; bases unmatched to any gene: 8. The CDR3 DNA sequence: TGTGCCATCAGCGCACAGGGGTCGGTCACCGGGGAGCTGTTTTTT. Its translation: CAISAQGSVTGELFF.

This clonotype was observed a single time. The rearrangement uses TRBV29-1 and TRBJ2-1; TRBD2 is a possible D gene (7 bases). CDR3 size: 13 residues. Per germline, CDR1 SQVTM and CDR2 ANQGSEA. The CDR3 bases are TGCGGCGCTGAGGGGGGGTACGGCAATGAGCAGTTCTTC. Translating it yields CGAEGGYGNEQFF.

The chain is built from TRBV24-1 and TRBJ1-4, with TRBD1 as a possible D gene (6 bases). The CDR3 is made up of 14 amino acids. CDR1 KGHDR and CDR2 SFDVKD come from the germline V gene. The V end lost 9 bases, the J end lost 7 bases, and 17 bases lay between the germline ends. The CDR3 region has the DNA TGTGCCACCCTGTCGGGCAGGGGTAGTGAAAAACTGTTTTTT. Its translation is CATLSGRGSEKLFF.

This clonotype was seen only a few times. The chain carries TRBV27 and TRBJ2-1, with 7 bases lining up with TRBD2. Germline lookup yields CDR1 MNHEY and CDR2 SMNVEV (reference sequence). The junction had 20 bases not matched to a gene; V was cut back by 4 bases and J by 5 bases. This CDR3 has 19 residues. Here the CDR3 reads CASSSLPQTSANSDNEQFF. The CDR3 DNA sequence: TGTGCCAGCAGTTCTCTCCCCCAAACTAGCGCGAATTCCGACAATGAGCAGTTCTTC.

This clonotype was observed at least ten times. The rearrangement joins TRBV6-1 to TRBJ1-1; a weak D match, TRBD1 (6 bases). Germline V gene data show CDR1 as MNHNS and CDR2 as SASEGT. This CDR3 is 14 amino acids long. Deletions cut 3 bases from V and 0 bases from J, with 8 bases between. CDR3 DNA: TGTGCCAGCAGTGAGGACAGCATGAACACTGAAGCTTTCTTT. Residues: CASSEDSMNTEAFF.

Concerning this clonotype itself: Lacking the conserved final phenylalanine or tryptophan, this CDR3 likely reflects a read error. CDR3 region: CASSYSLASFSYEQYL. The CDR3 nucleotides read TGTGCCAGCAGTTACTCTTTAGCATCCTTCTCCTACGAGCAGTACCTC. The chain joins TRBV6-5 to TRBJ2-7; D remains ambiguous. The CDR3 spans 16 residues. The germline gives CDR1 MNHEY, CDR2 SVGAGI. V dropped 0 bases and J dropped 0 bases, with 12 bases sitting between them.

V usage is TRBV7-9 and J usage is TRBJ2-1, with D maybe TRBD2 (6 bases). The germline V gene encodes CDR1 SEHNR and CDR2 FQNEAQ (reference sequence). Trimming cost V 5 bases and J 9 bases, with 14 bases left between them. The CDR3 is made up of 13 amino acids. CDR3 region: CASSHGGVGEQFF. The CDR3 nucleotides read TGTGCCAGCAGCCACGGGGGAGTCGGTGAGCAGTTCTTC.

The V and J genes are TRBV29-1 and TRBJ1-6; 7 positions agree with TRBD1. Per germline, CDR1 SQVTM and CDR2 ANQGSEA. There are 14 residues in the CDR3. This CDR3 is CSASGTAGESPLHF. The CDR3 nucleotides read TGCAGTGCTAGTGGGACAGCAGGGGAATCACCCCTCCACTTT.

This chain connects TRBV10-3 to TRBJ1-5, with TRBD1 as a possible D gene (6 bases). The V and J ends lost 10 bases and 4 bases respectively, with 17 bases between them. Germline V CDR1 and CDR2: ENHRY, SYGVKD. The length of the CDR3 is 14 residues. The CDR3 here is CATQTGTLNQPQHF. CDR3 coding DNA: TGTGCCACGCAGACAGGCACTCTTAATCAGCCCCAGCATTTT.

This rearrangement joins TRBV29-1 to TRBJ2-7, with 11 positions matching TRBD1. V lost 4 bases, J lost 2 bases, and 7 bases stayed unmatched. Looked up from germline, CDR1 is SQVTM and CDR2 is ANQGSEA. This CDR3 has 15 residues. In DNA, the CDR3 is TGCAGCGTTGGAGGACAGGGGGCTTCCCCCTACGAGCAGTACTTC. Translating it yields CSVGGQGASPYEQYF.